This TCR beta chain was captured in a study of blood T cell repertoires in COVID-19. This clone appeared a single time. The germline V and J ends were trimmed by 6 bases and 2 bases, with 9 bases remaining between them. The length of the CDR3 is 13 residues. The V gene's germline CDR1 is MDHEN and CDR2 SYDVKM. Generated by immunoSEQ multiplex PCR, the TCRdb table keeps only in-frame clones and is missing some. In the table there are some 200,000 clones, around 92% of which are singletons. The chain uses TRBV28 and TRBJ2-3, with D unclear. The specimen was PBMCs or T cells enriched from blood (not recorded which). The TCR sequence derives from a woman aged 18-29 years who had recovered from COVID-19. The chain's CDR3 is CASSLWPTDTQYF. CDR3 nucleotides: TGTGCCAGCAGCCTCTGGCCCACAGATACGCAGTATTTT.